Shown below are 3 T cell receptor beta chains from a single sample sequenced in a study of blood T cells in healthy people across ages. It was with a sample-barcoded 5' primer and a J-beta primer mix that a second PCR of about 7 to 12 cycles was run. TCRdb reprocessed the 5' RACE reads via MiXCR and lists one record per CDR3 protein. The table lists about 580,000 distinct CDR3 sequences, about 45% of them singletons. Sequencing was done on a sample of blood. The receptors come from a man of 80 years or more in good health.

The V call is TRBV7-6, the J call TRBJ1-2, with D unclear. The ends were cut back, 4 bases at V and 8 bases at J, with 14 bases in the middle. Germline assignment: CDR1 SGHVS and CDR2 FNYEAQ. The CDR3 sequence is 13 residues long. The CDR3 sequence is CASSSGEFAGYTF. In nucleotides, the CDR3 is TGTGCCAGCAGCTCGGGTGAATTCGCGGGCTACACCTTC.

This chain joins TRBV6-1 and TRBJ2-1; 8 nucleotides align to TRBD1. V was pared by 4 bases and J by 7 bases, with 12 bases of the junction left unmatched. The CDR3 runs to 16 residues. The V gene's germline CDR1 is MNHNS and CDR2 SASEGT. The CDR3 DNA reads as TGTGCCAGCAGTGGGGGCCAGGGGGCGGTCTGGAATGAGCAGTTCTTC. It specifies CASSGGQGAVWNEQFF.

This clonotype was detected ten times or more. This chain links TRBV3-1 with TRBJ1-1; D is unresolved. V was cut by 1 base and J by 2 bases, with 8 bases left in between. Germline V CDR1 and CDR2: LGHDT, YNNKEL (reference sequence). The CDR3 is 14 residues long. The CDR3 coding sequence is TGTGCCAGCAGCCAAGTGGCCACCAACACTGAAGCTTTCTTT. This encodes CASSQVATNTEAFF.